This T cell receptor (beta chain) was found in a study of T cells after posttransplantation cyclophosphamide. Treatment was busulfan-fludarabine conditioning, a marrow graft, and cyclophosphamide on days +3 and +4. Measured with immunoSEQ multiplex PCR; TCRdb has only the in-frame clones, and not every one. Observed in the sample are some 23,000 clones, none of them singletons. CDR3 size: 14 residues. The ends lost 7 bases at V and 4 bases at J; junction bases unmatched: 5. CDR1 SGDLS and CDR2 YYNGEE come from the germline V gene. Regarding the study as a whole: Blood and skin or GI T cell repertoires showed limited TRB overlap. Later blood repertoires were often dominated by clones from the donor CD8+ memory compartment. Recipient CMV seropositivity and CMV reactivation strongly tracked TRB clonality.

Ten or more counts support this clone. The antigen remains undetermined. The chain combines TRBV9 with TRBJ1-6; the match to TRBD1 covers 7 bases. This TCR was recovered from a male patient younger than 35 who received an allogeneic stem cell transplant from a related donor, was CMV-positive, and had no GVHD. Some T cells may be supplied by the graft donor. This specimen consisted of PBMCs, obtained after allogeneic stem cell transplant with posttransplant cyclophosphamide. CDR3 protein: CASGGGAYNSPLHF. CDR3 sequence (DNA): TGTGCCAGCGGAGGGGGCGCGTATAATTCACCCCTCCACTTT.